This note documents a single T cell receptor beta chain sequence. This specimen comes from a study of blood T cell repertoires in COVID-19. Study-level information: In each case, the material was cDNA or gDNA derived from T cells, B-cell-depleted T cells, or PBMCs.

In the original analysis: Quantification of nucleated cells was approximated via reference gene primer amplification. Libraries were prepared by immunoSEQ multiplex PCR; TCRdb keeps only in-frame clonotypes and omits some of them. The D gene and trimming were derived from the DNA, and the V and J assignments and clone size from that table. The sample holds around 140,000 clones; approximately 88% are singletons and the top ten take more than 1.3%. The CDR3 length is 15 residues. CDR1 is SGDLS and CDR2 is YYNGEE in the germline V gene. The trim removed 3 bases at V and 3 bases at J, leaving 4 bases unmatched.

The specimen was peripheral blood. The sequence derives from a man in his sixties with acute or convalescent COVID-19. This chain connects TRBV9 to TRBJ2-3; 10 bases align to TRBD1. The CDR3 DNA reads TGTGCCAGCAGCGCACGACAGGGGGCGACAGATACGCAGTATTTT. Translated: CASSARQGATDTQYF.